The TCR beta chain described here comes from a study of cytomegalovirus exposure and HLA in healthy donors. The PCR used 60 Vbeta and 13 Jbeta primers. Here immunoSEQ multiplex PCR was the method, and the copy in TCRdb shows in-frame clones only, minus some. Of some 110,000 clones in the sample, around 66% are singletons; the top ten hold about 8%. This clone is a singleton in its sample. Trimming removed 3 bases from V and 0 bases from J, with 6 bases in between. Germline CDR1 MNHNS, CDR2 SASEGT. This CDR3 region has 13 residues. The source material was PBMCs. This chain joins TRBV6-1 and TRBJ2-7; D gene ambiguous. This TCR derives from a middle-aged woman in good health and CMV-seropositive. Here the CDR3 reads CASSDYSSYEQYF. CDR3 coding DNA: TGTGCCAGCAGTGATTACAGCTCCTACGAGCAGTACTTC.